This TCR beta chain originates from a study of T cell changes during pregnancy in multiple sclerosis (dated by TCRdb to about 2019). At the level of the whole study: In women with multiple sclerosis, the researchers looked at how the T cell repertoire shifted as pregnancy progressed.

On this clone: Its antigen remains unidentified. Base quality data are lacking; no much larger clone is found one base away.

V trim: 4 bases; J trim: 2 bases; unmatched bases: 4. Looking up the germline V gene yields CDR1 SGHTS and CDR2 YDEGEE. Measured from the cysteine to the phenylalanine, the CDR3 is 15 residues long. Just the 45-base CDR3 DNA is kept, in frame starting at base 1. The method behind the library was the immunoSEQ multiplex PCR assay. The table comes from immuneACCESS by way of TCRdb, which keeps in-frame sequences with V and J called. Part of the clones is missing from these tables; in studies checked, under half for an unresolved V gene and the rest for unknown reasons. Here the sample has 88,000 or so clones; 92% occur a single time. Less than 3% of the sample comes from the top ten.

The receptor was isolated from a female donor with multiple sclerosis, enrolled in a pregnancy study. This specimen consisted of peripheral blood, obtained before pregnancy. The V and J segments used are TRBV5-8 and TRBJ1-5; the central 9 bases match TRBD1. At the DNA level, the sequence is TGTGCCAGCAGCCACAGGGGGCTTGGCAATCAGCCCCAGCATTTT. Translated, this is CASSHRGLGNQPQHF.